A selection of T cell receptor beta chains follows, all from one sample in a study of OX40 agonist ivuxolimab in advanced cancers. The repertoire was sequenced with immunoSEQ multiplex PCR; TCRdb's copy has only in-frame clones and lacks some. The sample records some 80,000 clones, roughly 80% being singletons. The material sequenced was CD4+ or CD8+ T cells sorted from blood, taken in a trial of the OX40 agonist ivuxolimab. The source is an adult with an advanced solid tumor such as melanoma, head and neck, liver or kidney cancer. Both conserved end residues are part of each CDR3.

>TRBV5-1|TRBJ1-1
CASSSGNGVNTEAFF
>TRBV5-1|TRBJ1-2
CASSSGVLNGYTF
>TRBV19|TRBJ2-1
CASSNRGSVGEQFF
>TRBV19|TRBJ2-5
CATRRTIKETQYF
>TRBV27|TRBJ1-1
CASSLRGNTEAFF
>TRBV7-2|TRBJ2-4
CASSSWEDGNIQYF
>TRBV2|TRBJ1-5
CASSGLGEPQHF
>TRBV11-2|TRBJ1-3
CASSLRLQGFTIYF
>TRBV28|TRBJ1-2
CASSLGPGTNYGYTF
>TRBV14|TRBJ1-1
CASSPAYLNTEAFF
>TRBV15|TRBJ1-5
CATSRGTEGQPQHF
>TRBV25-1|TRBJ2-6
CASSERTGGANGANVLTF
>TRBV6-5|TRBJ1-5
CASSPAWGNQPQHF
>TRBV29-1|TRBJ2-3
CSVAHREEGTDTQYF
>TRBV14|TRBJ1-1
CASSQAGLNTEAFF
>TRBV5-1|TRBJ2-7
CASSFTGTSGYEQYF
>TRBV28|TRBJ1-2
CATSGGLKGYTF
>TRBV5-1|TRBJ2-2
CASSLVLSQGRRDTGELFF
>TRBV28|TRBJ1-5
CASSFPQTGYSNQPQHF
>TRBV7-9|TRBJ2-3
CASSRDGGSGDTQYF
>TRBV10-1|TRBJ2-3
CASTPLRGDTQYF
>TRBV5-1|TRBJ1-4
CASSLETGQKKLFF
>TRBV7-2|TRBJ1-1
CASSHDRMNTEAFF
>TRBV5-1|TRBJ2-5
CASSTGLQETQYF
>TRBV10-1|TRBJ1-6
CASSEEVAGSPLHF
>TRBV6-5|TRBJ2-7
CASLPSGAYEQYF
>TRBV5-4|TRBJ2-1
CASSLGGGVYNEQFF
>TRBV5-1|TRBJ1-1
CASSSRRAGGDHMNTEAFF
>TRBV10-2|TRBJ2-7
CASIGTGTYEQYF
>TRBV6-5|TRBJ1-3
CASSYRGPENTIYF
>TRBV28|TRBJ1-5
CAIAGTGGNQPQHF
>TRBV6-5|TRBJ1-3
CASSVTDSPRNTIYF
>TRBV7-9|TRBJ2-2
CASSPQGARTGELFF
>TRBV19|TRBJ2-6
CASSRPGGSGANVLTF
>TRBV28|TRBJ1-4
CASQGRTEKLFF
>TRBV4-1|TRBJ2-3
CASSQAYREALTDTQYF
>TRBV18|TRBJ2-1
CASSLSSVNEQFF